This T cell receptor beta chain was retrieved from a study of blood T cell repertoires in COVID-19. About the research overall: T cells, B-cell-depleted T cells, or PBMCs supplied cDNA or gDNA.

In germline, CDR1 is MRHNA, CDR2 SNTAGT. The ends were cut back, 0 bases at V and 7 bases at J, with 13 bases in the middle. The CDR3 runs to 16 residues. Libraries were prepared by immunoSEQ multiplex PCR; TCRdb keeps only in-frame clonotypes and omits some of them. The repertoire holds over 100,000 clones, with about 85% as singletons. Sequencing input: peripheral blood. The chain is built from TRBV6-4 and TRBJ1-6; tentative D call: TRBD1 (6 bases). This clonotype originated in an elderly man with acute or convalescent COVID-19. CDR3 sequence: CASSDSIKGVNSPLHF. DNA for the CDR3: TGTGCCAGCAGTGACTCGATAAAGGGGGTAAATTCACCCCTCCACTTT.